Given below is one T cell receptor (beta chain) in context. Its target is not known. V shed 0 bases and J shed 2 bases, with 7 bases lying between them. Germline V CDR1 and CDR2: SGHKS, YYEKEE (reference sequence). The CDR3 runs to 14 residues. Researchers used 5'RACE with constant-segment primers to make TCR alpha and TCR beta cDNA libraries that carry sample barcodes and UMIs. TCRdb processed the 5' RACE reads anew with MiXCR; each CDR3 protein has one entry. The table shows just under 150,000 distinct CDR3 sequences, with 6% to 7% occurring only once. The entry originates in a study of T-cell memory formation after mild COVID-19. Background on the study: The two donors had largely donor-specific TCR clusters.

Regarding the study as a whole: Some clones that responded turned up in pre-infection memory, which suggests that cross-reactive memory joined in. CD4/CD8 balance held among clones contracting day 15 to 85, and later expanders leaned CD4+.

This sequence originates from an adult woman who had mild COVID-19 (a few samples of this study predate the infection). Cell type and time point are not known. The specimen was PBMCs or a T cell subset sorted from them (not recorded which). The chain couples TRBV5-5 to TRBJ2-3, with no clear D. CDR3 nucleotides: TGTGCCAGCAGCTTGGGGCCGAACACAGATACGCAGTATTTT. The encoded protein is CASSLGPNTDTQYF. Full variable domain (rest looked up from reference TRBV5-5 and TRBJ2-3): DAGVTQSPTHLIKTRGQQVTLRCSPISGHKSVSWYQQVLGQGPQFIFQYYEKEERGRGNFPDRFSARQFPNYSSELNVNALLLGDSALYLCASSLGPNTDTQYFGPGTRLTVL.